Shown below are 21 T cell receptor beta chains from a single sample sequenced in a study of CD8+CD57+ T cells in acquired aplastic anemia. CDR3 and TCR beta VDJ profiling relied on genomic DNA as the template. TCRdb used MiXCR to reprocess the reads, holding one entry per CDR3 protein. The sample holds a few hundred thousand distinct CDR3 sequences, roughly 68% seen once. Sequencing used sorted CD4+, CD8+, or CD8+CD57+ T cells (not recorded which) from PBMCs. Receptors originate from a human donor in good health, serving as a control.

The gene calls are TRBV6-5 and TRBJ1-6; D is perhaps TRBD1 (6 bases). The CDR3 totals 14 residues. V was trimmed by 2 bases and J by 10 bases, leaving 12 bases between them. Germline V gives CDR1 MNHEY, CDR2 SVGAGI. CDR3 protein: CASSYLQGGSPLHF. In DNA form, the CDR3 reads TGTGCCAGCAGTTACCTACAGGGTGGCTCACCCCTCCACTTT.

This chain links TRBV6-1 with TRBJ2-1, with TRBD2 matching 10 bases. This CDR3 has 15 residues. Germline V gene sequence: CDR1 MNHNS, CDR2 SASEGT. V shed 6 bases and J 3 bases; nucleotides not matched to a gene: 5. The CDR3 loop reads CASSRGTSDYNEQFF. CDR3 DNA sequence: TGTGCCAGCAGCCGCGGGACTAGCGACTACAATGAGCAGTTCTTC.

Concerning this clonotype itself: A clone one base away is much larger, so this may be a read error. The rearrangement joins TRBV5-4 to TRBJ2-7; D is perhaps TRBD1 (5 bases). The germline V and J ends were trimmed by 5 bases and 7 bases, with 25 bases remaining between them. This CDR3 contains 16 residues. Germline assignment: CDR1 SGHNT and CDR2 YYREEE (reference sequence). The CDR3 DNA sequence: TGTGCCAGCAGGACCCAGCGCAGGGCTACCTACAATGAGCAGTACTTC. As protein: CASRTQRRATYNEQYF.

This clonotype occurred many times. V is TRBV12-3 or TRBV12-4 and J is TRBJ2-7; 9 bases line up with TRBD1. Germline trimming cut 6 bases from V and 1 base from J; bases unmatched to any gene: 4. There are 14 residues in the CDR3. CDR3 sequence: CASRPGQGSYEQYF. The CDR3 DNA sequence: TGTGCCAGCAGACCGGGACAGGGTTCCTACGAGCAGTACTTC.

This chain links TRBV7-8 with TRBJ1-5; D not certain. V lost 2 bases, J lost 16 bases, and 24 bases lay in between. Looked up from germline, CDR1 is SGHVS and CDR2 is FQNEAQ. The CDR3 spans 15 residues. Here the CDR3 reads CASSLLTRNNLYHHF. The CDR3 coding sequence is TGTGCCAGCAGCTTACTCACCCGAAACAATCTATACCATCATTTT.

V and J are TRBV9 and TRBJ1-3; D is possibly TRBD1 (5 bases). Germline V gene data show CDR1 as SGDLS and CDR2 as YYNGEE. The V end lost 0 bases, the J end lost 12 bases, and 19 bases lay between the germline ends. The CDR3 is 15 residues long. The CDR3 DNA reads TGTGCCAGCAGCGTAGAACCCGCGGGGGTGACGGGCATATATTTT. Amino acids: CASSVEPAGVTGIYF.

Concerning this clonotype: A much more abundant neighbour one base away suggests this may be a read error. The genes are TRBV30 and TRBJ1-3; D gene unclear. This CDR3 has 14 residues. Germline values: CDR1 GTSNPN, CDR2 SVGIG (reference sequence). The CDR3 here is CAWNPTGRGNTIHF. CDR3 in DNA: TGTGCCTGGAACCCGACGGGCCGAGGAAACACCATACATTTT.

CDR3: CASSLYPGTGGTANYGYTF. The DNA of the CDR3 is TGTGCCAGCAGCTTATACCCTGGGACAGGGGGTACTGCTAACTATGGCTACACCTTC. The chain carries TRBV11-2 and TRBJ1-2, with 11 bases fitting TRBD1. Losses at the gene ends were 2 bases for V and 0 bases for J; bases not matched to a gene: 11. Germline loops: CDR1 SGHAT, CDR2 FQNNGV. The length of the CDR3 is 19 residues.

Ten or more counts support this clonotype. A read error may be the cause here, since a much bigger clone is one base away. The J gene is TRBJ2-3, the V gene TRBV9; 13 positions match TRBD2. The germline gives CDR1 SGDLS, CDR2 YYNGEE. This CDR3 has 16 amino acids. Trimming at V came to 0 bases and at J to 8 bases, leaving 6 bases not matched to a gene. Here the CDR3 DNA reads TGTGCCAGCAGCGTAGTGGGGACTAGCGGGGCTGGTACGCAGTATTTT. As protein: CASSVVGTSGAGTQYF.

This clonotype was counted only a few times. V gene TRBV2 combines with J gene TRBJ1-2, with 8 positions matching TRBD1. Trimming removed 4 bases from V and 6 bases from J; junction bases left unmatched: 4. CDR1 SNHLY and CDR2 FYNNEI come from the germline V gene. This CDR3 has 13 amino acids. The CDR3 sequence is CASSGDRINGYTF. The DNA of the CDR3 is TGTGCCAGCAGTGGGGACAGGATAAATGGCTACACCTTC.

A word on this clonotype: Germline is not matched at one junction end, which may reflect a read error. The chain employs TRBV9 and TRBJ2-5, with D possibly TRBD2 on 6 matching bases. This CDR3 comprises 15 residues. The V gene's germline CDR1 is SGDLS and CDR2 YYNGEE. The CDR3 region is CASSNNGGLHYAQYF. DNA for the CDR3: TGTGCTAGCAGCAATAACGGGGGACTGCACTACGCCCAGTACTTC.

The gene calls are TRBV5-6 and TRBJ2-5, with 16 nucleotides matching TRBD2. The CDR3 has 16 residues. Germline V CDR1 and CDR2: SGHDT, YYEEEE. V gave up 9 bases and J gave up 5 bases; unmatched junction bases: 10. CDR3 nucleotide sequence: TGTGCCAACCGCCCGGGACTAGCGGGGGGGCGTGAGACCCAGTACTTC. Its protein product is CANRPGLAGGRETQYF.

For this clonotype: Lacking the conserved final phenylalanine or tryptophan, this CDR3 likely reflects a read error. Because the CDR3's place on the DNA is in doubt, the DNA is left out and the CDR3 is given as listed by TCRdb. This chain connects TRBV7-9 to TRBJ1-5. Per germline, CDR1 SEHNR and CDR2 FQNEAQ (reference sequence). The CDR3 spans 13 residues, counting both ends. The CDR3 region is CASSPLGLAAEET.

There are many counts of this clonotype. The chain couples TRBV20-1 to TRBJ2-7, with 9 bases identical to TRBD2. CDR1 DFQATT and CDR2 SNEGSKA come from the germline V gene (reference sequence). The CDR3 is made up of 15 amino acids. V shed 5 bases, J shed 7 bases, and the junction held 15 bases outside the gene matches. The CDR3 loop is CSASRPASGVFEQYF. CDR3 in DNA: TGCAGTGCTTCCCGACCGGCTAGCGGGGTCTTTGAGCAGTACTTC.

With respect to this clonotype: The junction departs from germline at one end; a sequencing error may be responsible. V gene TRBV5-1 combines with J gene TRBJ2-2; 8 positions match TRBD2. The germline CDR1 and CDR2 sequences are SGHRS and YFSETQ. The CDR3 has 16 amino acids. CDR3 nucleotides: TGTGCCAGCAGCTTAGCGGGTAGCGGGGTCACCGGGGAGCTGTTTTTT. Translation gives CASSLAGSGVTGELFF.

This clonotype occurred a few times. The J gene is TRBJ1-2, the V gene TRBV7-2, with a tentative D call TRBD1 (5 bases). Between the trimmed V and J ends, which lost 5 bases and 1 base, there was a span of 11 bases. Germline V gives CDR1 SGHTA, CDR2 FQGNSA. The CDR3 is 14 amino acids. CDR3 sequence (DNA): TGTGCCAGCAGCGGACACACCAATAACTATGGCTACACCTTC. As protein: CASSGHTNNYGYTF.

At least ten counts were recorded for this clonotype. This chain joins TRBV12-3 or TRBV12-4 and TRBJ1-5; 7 nucleotides match TRBD1. The CDR3 is made up of 15 amino acids. The ends lost 6 bases at V and 4 bases at J; junction bases unmatched: 9. Here the CDR3 DNA reads TGTGCCAGCAGCCGAAGAGGGACAGAGAATCAGCCCCAGCATTTT. It specifies CASSRRGTENQPQHF.

Regarding this clonotype: One junction end disagrees with the germline gene, perhaps due to a read error. The V and J genes are TRBV7-6 and TRBJ1-2; no firm D call. Germline V gene sequence: CDR1 SGHVS, CDR2 FNYEAQ. The CDR3 is 12 residues long. CDR3 in DNA: TGTGCCAGCAGCCCATTAGCCTCTGGCCACACCTTC. This translates into CASSPLASGHTF. The full variable domain, with the rest looked up from reference TRBV7-6 and TRBJ1-2, is GAGVSQSPRYKVTKRGQDVALRCDPISGHVSLYWYRQALGQGPEFLTYFNYEAQQDKSGLPNDRFSAERPEGSISTLTIQRTEQRDSAMYRCASSPLASGHTFGSGTRLTVV.

This chain uses TRBV2 with TRBJ2-3; 7 nucleotides line up with TRBD2. The CDR3 is 16 residues long. Germline V CDR1 and CDR2: SNHLY, FYNNEI. J gave up 3 bases and V 3 bases, and 9 bases lay outside the gene matches. CDR3 in DNA: TGTGCCAGCAGTGATGAGAGCGGGATTAGAACAGATACGCAGTATTTT. It encodes CASSDESGIRTDTQYF.

This clonotype was recorded many times. The chain couples TRBV2 to TRBJ1-6; perhaps TRBD1 as D (6 bases). Between the trimmed V and J ends, which lost 7 bases and 6 bases, there was a span of 10 bases. The CDR3 is 13 residues long. Germline CDR1 SNHLY, CDR2 FYNNEI. Written as DNA, the CDR3 is TGTGCCAGCACCGACAGGTTTAATTCACCCCTCCACTTT. Translation gives CASTDRFNSPLHF.

Remarks on this clonotype: Its ends do not fully match the called genes, so a read error is possible. The chain couples TRBV20-1 to TRBJ2-5; D not certain. CDR1 is DFQATT and CDR2 is SNEGSKA in the germline V gene (reference sequence). The CDR3 covers 15 residues. The CDR3 DNA follows: TGCAGTGCTAGAGAGCGAGTGGGGTATGAAGAGACCCAATACTTC. It translates to CSARERVGYEETQYF.